This T cell receptor beta chain is drawn from a study of a mutant IDH1 vaccine in newly diagnosed glioma. Study details: Eight vaccinations were given in weeks 1, 3, 5, 7, 11, 15, 19 and 23. Patients began vaccination 4-6 weeks after radiotherapy alone, or with temozolomide cycles. Earlier care involved radiotherapy, temozolomide, or both, and the majority received both.

Time point: week 5, during vaccination. The study gave 300 ug of mutant IDH1 20-mer peptide per vaccine dose, with topical imiquimod. Findings of the study overall: Top-clonotype changes in peripheral T cells seemed unrelated to pseudoprogression.

This clone was seen a handful of times. Antigen specificity is unknown. Per the germline V gene, CDR1 is SGHRS and CDR2 is YFSETQ. V lost 4 bases to trimming and J lost 3 bases; unmatched junction nucleotides: 3. This CDR3 region has 13 residues. The protocol was immunoSEQ multiplex PCR, while the TCRdb copy is restricted to in-frame clones and leaves out a portion. The table shows 32,000 or so clones, with 70% to 85% occurring only once. The chain has TRBV5-1 and TRBJ1-1; 7 bases line up with TRBD1. The sequence derives from a man aged 30 to 39 with glioma. This specimen consisted of PBMCs, obtained from a glioma patient whose treatment included an IDH1 peptide vaccine. The CDR3 DNA reads as TGCGCCAGCAGCCCAGGGGGTCACACTGAAGCTTTCTTT. Encoded protein: CASSPGGHTEAFF.